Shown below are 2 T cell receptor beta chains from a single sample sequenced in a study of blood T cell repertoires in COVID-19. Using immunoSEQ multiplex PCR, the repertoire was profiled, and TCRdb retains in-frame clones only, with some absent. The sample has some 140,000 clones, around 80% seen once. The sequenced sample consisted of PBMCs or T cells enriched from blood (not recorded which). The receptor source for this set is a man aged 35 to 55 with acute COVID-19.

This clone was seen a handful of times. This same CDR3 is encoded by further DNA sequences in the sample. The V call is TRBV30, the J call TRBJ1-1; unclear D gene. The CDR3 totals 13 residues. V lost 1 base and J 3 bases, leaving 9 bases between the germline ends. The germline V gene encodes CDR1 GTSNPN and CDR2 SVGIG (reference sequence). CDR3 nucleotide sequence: TGTGCCTGGAGTGGAGGGCAGGACACTGAAGCTTTCTTT. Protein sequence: CAWSGGQDTEAFF.

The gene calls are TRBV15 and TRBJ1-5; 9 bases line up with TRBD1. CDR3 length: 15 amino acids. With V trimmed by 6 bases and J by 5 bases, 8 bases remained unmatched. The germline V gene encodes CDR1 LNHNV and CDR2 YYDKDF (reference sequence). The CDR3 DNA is TGTGCCACCAGGGTTACAGGGGGCGAGGATCAGCCCCAGCATTTT. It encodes CATRVTGGEDQPQHF.